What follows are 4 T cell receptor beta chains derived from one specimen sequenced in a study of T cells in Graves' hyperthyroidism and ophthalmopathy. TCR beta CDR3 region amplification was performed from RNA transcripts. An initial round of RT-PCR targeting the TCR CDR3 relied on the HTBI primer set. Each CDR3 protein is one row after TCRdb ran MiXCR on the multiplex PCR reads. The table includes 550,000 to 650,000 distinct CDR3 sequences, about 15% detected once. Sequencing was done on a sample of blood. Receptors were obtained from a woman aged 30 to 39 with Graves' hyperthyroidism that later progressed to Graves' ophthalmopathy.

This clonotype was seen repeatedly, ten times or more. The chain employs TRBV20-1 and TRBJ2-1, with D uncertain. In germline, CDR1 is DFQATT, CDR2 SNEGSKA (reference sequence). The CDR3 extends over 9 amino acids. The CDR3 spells CIPPRVLFF. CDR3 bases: TGCATCCCCCCTAGGGTTTTGTTCTTC.

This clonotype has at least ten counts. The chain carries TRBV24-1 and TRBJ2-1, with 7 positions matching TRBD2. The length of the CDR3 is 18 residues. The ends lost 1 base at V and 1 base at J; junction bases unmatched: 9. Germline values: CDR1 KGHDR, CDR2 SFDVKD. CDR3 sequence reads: CATSDLPFAGESYNEQFF. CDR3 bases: TGTGCCACCAGTGATTTACCCTTCGCGGGGGAATCCTACAATGAGCAGTTCTTC.

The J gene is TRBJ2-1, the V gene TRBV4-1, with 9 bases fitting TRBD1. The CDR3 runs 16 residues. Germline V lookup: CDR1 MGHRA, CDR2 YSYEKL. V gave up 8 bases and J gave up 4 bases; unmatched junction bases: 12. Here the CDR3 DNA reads TGCGCCAGCGCTCGTTACCGGGACAGGGTTTACAATGAGCAGTTCTTC. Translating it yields CASARYRDRVYNEQFF.

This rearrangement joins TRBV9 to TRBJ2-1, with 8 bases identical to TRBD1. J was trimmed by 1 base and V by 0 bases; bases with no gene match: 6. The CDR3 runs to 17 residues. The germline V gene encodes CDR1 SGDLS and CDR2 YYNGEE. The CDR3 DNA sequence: TGTGCCAGCAGCGTAGGGGCCAGGGGGCCGTCCTACAATGAGCAGTTCTTC. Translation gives CASSVGARGPSYNEQFF.